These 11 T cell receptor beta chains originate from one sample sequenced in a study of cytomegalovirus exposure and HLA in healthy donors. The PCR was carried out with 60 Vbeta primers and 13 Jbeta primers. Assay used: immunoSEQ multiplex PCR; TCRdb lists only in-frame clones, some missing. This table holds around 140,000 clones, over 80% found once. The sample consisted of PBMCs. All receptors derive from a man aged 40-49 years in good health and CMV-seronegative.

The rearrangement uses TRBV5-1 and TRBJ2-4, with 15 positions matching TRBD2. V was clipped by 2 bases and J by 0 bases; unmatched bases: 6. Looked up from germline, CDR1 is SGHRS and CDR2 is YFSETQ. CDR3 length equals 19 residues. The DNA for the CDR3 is TGCGCCAGCAGCTTCAACCCGGGACTAGCGGGGGGAGCCAAAAACATTCAGTACTTC. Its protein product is CASSFNPGLAGGAKNIQYF.

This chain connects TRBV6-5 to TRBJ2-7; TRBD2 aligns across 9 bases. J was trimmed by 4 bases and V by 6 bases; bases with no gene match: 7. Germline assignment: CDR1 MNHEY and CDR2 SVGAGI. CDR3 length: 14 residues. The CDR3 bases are TGTGCCAGCAGCCCGACTAGCGGTCGATACGAGCAGTACTTC. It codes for CASSPTSGRYEQYF.

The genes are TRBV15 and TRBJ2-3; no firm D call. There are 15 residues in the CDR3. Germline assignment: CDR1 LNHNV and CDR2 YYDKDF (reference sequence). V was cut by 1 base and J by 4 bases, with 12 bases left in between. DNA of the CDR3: TGTGCCACCAGCAGAGGCCCCGTCGGAGCAGATACGCAGTATTTT. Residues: CATSRGPVGADTQYF.

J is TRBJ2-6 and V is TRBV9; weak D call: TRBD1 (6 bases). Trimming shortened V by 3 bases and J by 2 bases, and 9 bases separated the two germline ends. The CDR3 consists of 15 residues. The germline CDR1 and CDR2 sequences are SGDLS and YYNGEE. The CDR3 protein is CASSGTGTGANVLTF. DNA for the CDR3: TGTGCCAGCAGCGGCACAGGGACTGGGGCCAACGTCCTGACTTTC.

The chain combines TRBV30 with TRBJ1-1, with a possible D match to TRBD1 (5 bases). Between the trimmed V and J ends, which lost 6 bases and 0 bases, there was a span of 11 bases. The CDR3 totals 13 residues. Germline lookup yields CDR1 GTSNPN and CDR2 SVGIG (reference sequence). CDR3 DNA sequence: TGTGCCTGCAACCTGGGGCTGAACACTGAAGCTTTCTTT. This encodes CACNLGLNTEAFF.

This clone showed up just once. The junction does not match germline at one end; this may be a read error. The chain's CDR3 is CSSSSYPHGDSYEQYF. CDR3 nucleotide sequence: TGTTCCAGCAGCTCGTACCCCCACGGAGACTCCTACGAGCAGTACTTC. This chain joins TRBV7-9 and TRBJ2-7; D remains ambiguous. Per germline, CDR1 SEHNR and CDR2 FQNEAQ (reference sequence). The CDR3 is made up of 16 amino acids.

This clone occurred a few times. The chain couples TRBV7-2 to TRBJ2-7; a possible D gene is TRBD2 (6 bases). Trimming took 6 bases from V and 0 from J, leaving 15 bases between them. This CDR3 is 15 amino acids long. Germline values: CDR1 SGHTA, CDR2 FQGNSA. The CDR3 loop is CASRPNRDSSYEQYF. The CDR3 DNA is TGTGCCAGCAGGCCAAACCGGGACTCCTCCTACGAGCAGTACTTC.

The CDR3 here is CASKQGAYTGELFF. As DNA, the CDR3 is TGTGCCAGCAAACAGGGGGCCTACACCGGGGAGCTGTTTTTT. The chain employs TRBV28 and TRBJ2-2; TRBD1 matches 9 bases. V gave up 7 bases and J gave up 3 bases; unmatched junction bases: 3. Germline V gene data show CDR1 as MDHEN and CDR2 as SYDVKM. The CDR3 spans 14 residues.

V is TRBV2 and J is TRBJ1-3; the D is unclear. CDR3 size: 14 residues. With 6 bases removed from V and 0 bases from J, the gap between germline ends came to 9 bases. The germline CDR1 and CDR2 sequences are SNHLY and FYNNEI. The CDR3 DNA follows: TGTGCCAGCAGGTTGGGCCTCTCTGGAAACACCATATATTTT. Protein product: CASRLGLSGNTIYF.

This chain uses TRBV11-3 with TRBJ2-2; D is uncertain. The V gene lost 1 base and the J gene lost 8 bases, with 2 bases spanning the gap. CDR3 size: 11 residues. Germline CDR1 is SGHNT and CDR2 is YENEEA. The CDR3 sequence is CASSLAGELFF. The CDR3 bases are TGTGCCAGCAGCTTAGCAGGGGAGCTGTTTTTT. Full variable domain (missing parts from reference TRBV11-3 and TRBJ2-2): EAGVVQSPRYKIIEKKQPVAFWCNPISGHNTLYWYLQNLGQGPELLIRYENEEAVDDSQLPKDRFSAERLKGVDSTLKIQPAELGDSAVYLCASSLAGELFFGEGSRLTVL.

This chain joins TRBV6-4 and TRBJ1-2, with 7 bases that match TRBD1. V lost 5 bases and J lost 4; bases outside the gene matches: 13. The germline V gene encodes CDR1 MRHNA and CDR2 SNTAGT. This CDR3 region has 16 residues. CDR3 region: CASSQTAWDRTYGYTF. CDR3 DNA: TGTGCCAGCAGTCAAACCGCTTGGGACAGAACCTATGGCTACACCTTC.